The 20 T cell receptor beta chains given below trace back to one sample, sequenced in a study of cytomegalovirus exposure and HLA in healthy donors. Researchers ran the PCR with 60 Vbeta and 13 Jbeta primers. Produced via immunoSEQ multiplex PCR; TCRdb's table is partial and in-frame only. The data show 150,000 to 200,000 clones, approximately 80% seen once. Sequencing used PBMCs. Source of these receptors: a woman aged 40-49 years in good health and CMV-seropositive.

The rearrangement joins TRBV6-5 to TRBJ2-7; a possible D gene is TRBD2 (5 bases). Germline loops: CDR1 MNHEY, CDR2 SVGAGI. V lost 0 bases to trimming and J lost 0 bases, with 9 bases between them. This CDR3 spans 15 amino acids. The CDR3 bases are TGTGCCAGCAGTTACTCTCGGGGAGCCTCCTACGAGCAGTACTTC. Protein product: CASSYSRGASYEQYF.

This clone was counted once. The chain has TRBV29-1 and TRBJ1-2; 9 bases are a match to TRBD1. J gave up 7 bases and V 3 bases, and 6 bases lay outside the gene matches. In germline, CDR1 is SQVTM, CDR2 ANQGSEA. The CDR3 totals 13 residues. The CDR3 is CSVESVQGAGYTF. The CDR3 DNA reads as TGCAGCGTTGAGTCCGTACAGGGGGCTGGCTACACCTTC. Full variable domain (missing parts from reference TRBV29-1 and TRBJ1-2): SAVISQKPSRDICQRGTSLTIQCQVDSQVTMMFWYRQQPGQSLTLIATANQGSEATYESGFVIDKFPISRPNLTFSTLTVSNMSPEDSSIYLCSVESVQGAGYTFGSGTRLTVV.

The gene calls are TRBV7-8 and TRBJ1-1, with unresolved D. V was shortened by 7 bases and J by 5 bases, with 11 bases between the two germline ends. This CDR3 is 12 amino acids long. Germline V CDR1 and CDR2: SGHVS, FQNEAQ. The CDR3 DNA reads TGTGCCAGCACCCGATCGGGGACTGAAGCTTTCTTT. Amino acids: CASTRSGTEAFF.

This clone turned up a few times. The genes are TRBV2 and TRBJ2-3; 9 bases are a match to TRBD2. This CDR3 contains 18 residues. The germline V gene encodes CDR1 SNHLY and CDR2 FYNNEI. J gave up 0 bases and V 8 bases, and 15 bases lay outside the gene matches. CDR3 nucleotide sequence: TGTGCCAGCGCATTGGGGTCCAGACTAGCGGCTAGCACAGATACGCAGTATTTT. This gives the protein CASALGSRLAASTDTQYF.

The chain is built from TRBV9 and TRBJ2-1; D ambiguous. The CDR3 consists of 14 residues. In germline, CDR1 is SGDLS, CDR2 YYNGEE. Trimming removed 1 base from V and 7 bases from J, with 12 bases in between. CDR3 in amino acids: CASSVSVLVNEQFF. CDR3 sequence (DNA): TGTGCCAGCAGCGTATCTGTCCTAGTGAATGAGCAGTTCTTC. The full variable domain, rest sourced from reference TRBV9 and TRBJ2-1, is DSGVTQTPKHLITATGQRVTLRCSPRSGDLSVYWYQQSLDQGLQFLIQYYNGEERAKGNILERFSAQQFPDLHSELNLSSLELGDSALYFCASSVSVLVNEQFFGPGTRLTVL.

V gene TRBV18 combines with J gene TRBJ2-5, with a weak D call TRBD1 (6 bases). V was clipped by 3 bases and J by 10 bases, with 12 bases between them. Germline assignment: CDR1 KGHSH and CDR2 LQKENI. This CDR3 spans 12 amino acids. The DNA of the CDR3 is TGTGCCAGCTCACCCCAGGGGCTGGTCCAGTACTTC. It specifies CASSPQGLVQYF. Looking up the rest from reference TRBV18 and TRBJ2-5 gives the full variable domain: NAGVMQNPRHLVRRRGQEARLRCSPMKGHSHVYWYRQLPEEGLKFMVYLQKENIIDESGMPKERFSAEFPKEGPSILRIQQVVRGDSAAYFCASSPQGLVQYFGPGTRLLVL.

The chain combines TRBV5-6 with TRBJ1-3; no reliable D call. Germline V lookup: CDR1 SGHDT, CDR2 YYEEEE. This CDR3 region has 15 residues. V lost 4 bases and J 3 bases, leaving 14 bases between the germline ends. The CDR3 reads CASSPRSEGGNTIYF. The CDR3 DNA is TGTGCCAGCAGCCCCCGTTCGGAGGGTGGAAACACCATATATTTT.

The V and J genes are TRBV2 and TRBJ2-6; TRBD2 matches 12 bases. The germline CDR1 and CDR2 sequences are SNHLY and FYNNEI. The CDR3 is 17 amino acids. V was clipped by 8 bases and J by 0 bases; unmatched bases: 5. The CDR3: CASAGLAGPSGANVLTF. The DNA of the CDR3 is TGTGCCAGCGCCGGACTAGCGGGACCCTCTGGGGCCAACGTCCTGACTTTC. The full variable domain, with the rest looked up from reference TRBV2 and TRBJ2-6, is EPEVTQTPSHQVTQMGQEVILRCVPISNHLYFYWYRQILGQKVEFLVSFYNNEISEKSEIFDDQFSVERPDGSNFTLKIRSTKLEDSAMYFCASAGLAGPSGANVLTFGAGSRLTVL.

V usage is TRBV19 and J usage is TRBJ1-4; TRBD1 aligns across 7 bases. This CDR3 contains 14 residues. Germline V gives CDR1 LNHDA, CDR2 SQIVND (reference sequence). V was pared by 4 bases and J by 6 bases, with 5 bases of the junction left unmatched. The CDR3 region has the DNA TGTGCCAGTAGTAGGGGGACAGCGGATGAAAAACTGTTTTTT. This translates into CASSRGTADEKLFF.

The gene calls are TRBV15 and TRBJ1-5; 11 nucleotides line up with TRBD1. CDR1 is LNHNV, CDR2 YYDKDF, per germline (reference sequence). The CDR3 loop spans 18 amino acids. Trimming cost V 0 bases and J 0 bases; bases outside gene matches: 4. This chain's CDR3 is CATSRDKGTGGSNQPQHF. CDR3 coding DNA: TGTGCCACCAGCAGAGACAAAGGGACAGGGGGTAGCAATCAGCCCCAGCATTTT.

The chain employs TRBV4-3 and TRBJ2-5; weak D call: TRBD2 (7 bases). This CDR3 spans 15 amino acids. In germline, CDR1 is LGHNA, CDR2 YSLEER. Trimming cost V 6 bases and J 5 bases, with 19 bases left between them. CDR3 amino acids: CASSSMRGGLETQYF. The CDR3 DNA is TGCGCCAGCAGTTCTATGAGGGGGGGCCTGGAGACCCAGTACTTC.

The chain links TRBV18 to TRBJ2-3; possible D gene TRBD1, 5 bases. The CDR3 has 13 residues. Looked up from germline, CDR1 is KGHSH and CDR2 is LQKENI. The V end lost 1 base, the J end lost 11 bases, and 13 bases lay between the germline ends. CDR3 protein: CASSPLNSQGQYF. The CDR3 DNA is TGTGCCAGCTCACCACTTAACAGCCAGGGGCAGTATTTT.

This clone has just one count. The chain couples TRBV30 to TRBJ1-1; tentative D call: TRBD1 (5 bases). Per the germline V gene, CDR1 is GTSNPN and CDR2 is SVGIG (reference sequence). This CDR3 contains 11 residues. V was clipped by 6 bases and J by 3 bases, with 8 bases between them. CDR3: CACREDTEAFF. The CDR3 DNA reads as TGTGCCTGCAGGGAGGACACTGAAGCTTTCTTT.

The V gene is TRBV4-1, the J gene TRBJ2-4; D may be TRBD2 (5 bases). CDR3 length: 17 residues. Germline V gene sequence: CDR1 MGHRA, CDR2 YSYEKL. Between the trimmed V and J ends, which lost 2 bases and 0 bases, there was a span of 14 bases. CDR3 sequence reads: CASSQPTTGVAKNIQYF. CDR3 DNA sequence: TGCGCCAGCAGCCAACCCACCACCGGGGTAGCCAAAAACATTCAGTACTTC.

The chain employs TRBV5-4 and TRBJ2-3; 13 bases are a match to TRBD2. Germline trimming cut 3 bases from V and 4 bases from J; bases unmatched to any gene: 2. The CDR3 totals 15 residues. The germline V gene has CDR1 SGHNT and CDR2 YYREEE (reference sequence). The CDR3 sequence: CASSSGTSGADTQYF. The CDR3 DNA reads TGTGCCAGCAGCTCTGGGACTAGCGGGGCAGATACGCAGTATTTT.

This chain uses TRBV4-1 with TRBJ1-2, with D maybe TRBD1 (5 bases). Trimming pared 0 bases from V and 4 bases from J, leaving 9 bases between. This CDR3 contains 14 residues. CDR1 and CDR2 (germline): MGHRA, YSYEKL. The CDR3 loop is CASSQEDSLYGYTF. The CDR3 nucleotides read TGCGCCAGCAGCCAAGAAGACAGCCTCTATGGCTACACCTTC.

The chain links TRBV10-3 to TRBJ2-7, with 7 bases fitting TRBD1. The V and J ends lost 2 bases and 0 bases, in that order; junction bases with no gene match: 4. The CDR3 runs to 15 residues. The germline V gene has CDR1 ENHRY and CDR2 SYGVKD. DNA of the CDR3: TGTGCCATCAGTGAGACAGGGGCCTTCTCCTACGAGCAGTACTTC. Protein: CAISETGAFSYEQYF.

This clone has only one observation. The gene calls are TRBV29-1 and TRBJ2-5; TRBD1 is a possible D gene (5 bases). The germline V gene encodes CDR1 SQVTM and CDR2 ANQGSEA. V lost 0 bases to trimming and J lost 1 base, with 9 bases between them. This CDR3 is built from 14 residues. The CDR3 sequence is CSVEDWGLQETQYF. The CDR3 DNA follows: TGCAGCGTTGAAGATTGGGGCCTCCAAGAGACCCAGTACTTC.

This chain joins TRBV19 and TRBJ2-7, with 10 bases matching TRBD1. From germline, CDR1 is LNHDA and CDR2 SQIVND (reference sequence). The CDR3 has 14 amino acids. The ends lost 6 bases at V and 2 bases at J; junction bases unmatched: 4. CDR3 sequence: CASSRGQGTYEQYF. As DNA, the CDR3 is TGTGCCAGTAGCCGGGGACAGGGGACCTACGAGCAGTACTTC. The full variable domain, its missing parts supplied by reference TRBV19 and TRBJ2-7, is DGGITQSPKYLFRKEGQNVTLSCEQNLNHDAMYWYRQDPGQGLRLIYYSQIVNDFQKGDIAEGYSVSREKKESFPLTVTSAQKNPTAFYLCASSRGQGTYEQYFGPGTRLTVT.

To note about this clone: The same CDR3 arises from other DNA sequences in this sample as well. The chain carries TRBV7-9 and TRBJ1-2, with 9 bases lining up with TRBD1. The junction had 1 base not matched to a gene; V was cut back by 4 bases and J by 4 bases. The CDR3 totals 13 residues. CDR1 is SEHNR, CDR2 FQNEAQ, per germline (reference sequence). The CDR3 reads CASSSGQGYGYTF. CDR3 sequence (DNA): TGTGCCAGCAGCTCGGGACAGGGCTATGGCTACACCTTC.